The T cell receptor beta chain under discussion was sequenced for a study of T cell repertoires in cytomegalovirus infection. The CDR3 spans 13 residues. CDR1 is MNHEY and CDR2 is SVGEGT in the germline V gene. The V gene end was trimmed by 6 bases and the J gene end by 3 bases; junction bases not matched to a gene: 5. With respect to this clonotype: Its target is not known.

TCRdb redid the calling of the reads with MiXCR, one entry per CDR3 protein. The sample shows roughly 500,000 distinct CDR3 sequences, roughly a third of them seen only once. The receptor comes from a human donor in good health (CMV status not recorded). Some clones in this sample may be carry-over from other donors' samples. The source was cultured PBMCs, collected from culture after CMV antigen stimulation. The V call is TRBV6-2 or TRBV6-3, the J call TRBJ2-7, with 7 bases lining up with TRBD2. The CDR3 sequence: CASRRTSSYEQYF. The CDR3 DNA is TGTGCCAGCAGGCGGACTAGTAGCTACGAGCAGTACTTC.